This passage covers 12 T cell receptor beta chains from one sample sequenced in a study of vaccination effects on CD4 cells after COVID-19. With the ViraFEST assay, the study expanded antigen-specific CD4+ T cells using viral peptide pools, then sequenced them. Investigators separated out CD4+ T cells once less than 11 days of culture had passed. Each participant was given two doses of one vaccine (BNT162b2 or mRNA-1273). Their antigens are not known. TCRdb keeps only in-frame clones here, not all; method: immunoSEQ multiplex PCR. The sample holds approximately 30,000 clones, around three fifths seen once. The sequencing used CD4+ T cells from PBMCs cultured with SARS-CoV-2 spike peptides, collected after COVID-19 vaccination. Every receptor here comes from a human donor who received a COVID-19 vaccine.

A single count supports this clone. V gene TRBV5-6 combines with J gene TRBJ2-7; a possible D gene is TRBD1 (6 bases). The V and J ends lost 4 bases and 2 bases respectively, with 13 bases between them. Per the germline V gene, CDR1 is SGHDT and CDR2 is YYEEEE. The CDR3 sequence is 14 residues long. The CDR3 sequence: CASSKPGHTYEQYF. CDR3 bases: TGTGCCAGCAGCAAACCGGGACATACCTACGAGCAGTACTTC. Complete variable domain (other parts from reference TRBV5-6 and TRBJ2-7): DAGVTQSPTHLIKTRGQQVTLRCSPKSGHDTVSWYQQALGQGPQFIFQYYEEEERQRGNFPDRFSGHQFPNYSSELNVNALLLGDSALYLCASSKPGHTYEQYFGPGTRLTVT.

The chain combines TRBV18 with TRBJ2-3, with a tentative D call TRBD2 (6 bases). With 0 bases removed from V and 1 base from J, the gap between germline ends came to 11 bases. The CDR3 has 16 residues. CDR1 and CDR2 from the germline V gene are KGHSH and LQKENI. The CDR3 reads CASSPPNQRGTDTQYF. The CDR3 bases are TGTGCCAGCTCACCACCGAACCAGCGGGGCACAGATACGCAGTATTTT.

This clone was counted a few times. This chain links TRBV7-2 with TRBJ1-1, with a possible D match to TRBD1 (5 bases). This CDR3 spans 15 amino acids. Trimming left V 6 bases short and J 5 bases short, with 19 bases between. CDR1 and CDR2 (germline): SGHTA, FQGNSA. The CDR3: CASSPNAGRATEAFF. CDR3 coding DNA: TGTGCCAGCAGTCCCAACGCAGGGCGGGCGACTGAAGCTTTCTTT. Based on the CDR3 plus reference TRBV7-2 and TRBJ1-1, the full variable domain is GAGVSQSPSNKVTEKGKDVELRCDPISGHTALYWYRQSLGQGLEFLIYFQGNSAPDKSGLPSDRFSAERTGGSVSTLTIQRTQQEDSAVYLCASSPNAGRATEAFFGQGTRLTVV.

V and J are TRBV5-1 and TRBJ2-5, with TRBD2 as a possible D gene (6 bases). V gave up 0 bases and J gave up 4 bases, with 10 bases separating them. Per the germline V gene, CDR1 is SGHRS and CDR2 is YFSETQ. The CDR3 has 14 residues. In DNA form, the CDR3 reads TGCGCCAGCAGCTTGGAGGCGGGGAGAGAGACCCAGTACTTC. This gives the protein CASSLEAGRETQYF.

The chain uses TRBV18 and TRBJ2-5; a weak D match, TRBD1 (6 bases). The V gene's germline CDR1 is KGHSH and CDR2 LQKENI. The CDR3 runs to 13 residues. With 8 bases removed from V and 0 bases from J, the gap between germline ends came to 10 bases. The CDR3 here is CASARGDQETQYF. The DNA for the CDR3 is TGTGCCAGCGCCAGGGGCGACCAAGAGACCCAGTACTTC.

The chain has TRBV27 and TRBJ1-2; 8 bases line up with TRBD1. The CDR3 is 13 residues long. J was trimmed by 3 bases and V by 5 bases; bases with no gene match: 2. The germline gives CDR1 MNHEY, CDR2 SMNVEV (reference sequence). CDR3 nucleotide sequence: TGTGCCAGCAGTGTGGACAGGGACTATGGCTACACCTTC. Amino acids: CASSVDRDYGYTF.

This sequence joins TRBV5-1 and TRBJ2-1; D ambiguous. Trimming removed 0 bases at V and 2 bases at J, with 12 bases between. The CDR3 is 16 amino acids. CDR1 SGHRS and CDR2 YFSETQ come from the germline V gene. The CDR3 bases are TGCGCCAGCAGCTTGGTGGCTAGTCTGGCCTACAATGAGCAGTTCTTC. It codes for CASSLVASLAYNEQFF.

The rearrangement links TRBV5-1 to TRBJ2-3; 7 nucleotides line up with TRBD2. Germline CDR1 SGHRS, CDR2 YFSETQ. The CDR3 is 17 residues long. Germline trimming cut 4 bases from V and 0 bases from J; bases unmatched to any gene: 11. The CDR3 nucleotides are TGCGCCAGCAGCCCCGGGGGGTTTAGCGGGAGCACAGATACGCAGTATTTT. As protein: CASSPGGFSGSTDTQYF.

V usage is TRBV2 and J usage is TRBJ1-6; 7 bases are a match to TRBD1. V trimming: 6 bases; J trimming: 4 bases; junction bases outside the gene matches: 12. The germline CDR1 and CDR2 sequences are SNHLY and FYNNEI. CDR3 length: 17 amino acids. As DNA, the CDR3 is TGTGCCAGCAGGCCGGGTTCAGGGGGTCTGTATAATTCACCCCTCCACTTT. Its translation: CASRPGSGGLYNSPLHF.

The chain carries TRBV10-3 and TRBJ2-1; D is perhaps TRBD2 (5 bases). Germline V lookup: CDR1 ENHRY, CDR2 SYGVKD. Between the trimmed V and J ends, which lost 4 bases and 7 bases, there was a span of 14 bases. There are 14 residues in the CDR3. The CDR3 loop reads CAISGTSLGNEQFF. The CDR3 DNA reads as TGTGCCATCAGTGGCACTAGTCTCGGGAATGAGCAGTTCTTC.

This chain uses TRBV10-1 with TRBJ2-1; TRBD2 matches 7 bases. The V gene's germline CDR1 is WNHNN and CDR2 SYGVQD (reference sequence). J lost 4 bases, V lost 0 bases, and 6 bases had no gene match. This CDR3 contains 16 residues. CDR3 DNA sequence: TGCGCCAGCAGTGAGTCGGGCGGGGGTTCTTACAATGAGCAGTTCTTC. Protein: CASSESGGGSYNEQFF.

The V gene is TRBV19, the J gene TRBJ1-5, with D possibly matching TRBD1 (6 bases). The V and J ends lost 3 bases and 3 bases respectively, with 9 bases between them. Looked up from germline, CDR1 is LNHDA and CDR2 is SQIVND (reference sequence). This CDR3 comprises 14 residues. The CDR3 sequence is CASSMGAHNQPQHF. The CDR3 nucleotides read TGTGCCAGTAGTATGGGGGCACACAATCAGCCCCAGCATTTT.